This T cell receptor (beta chain) was sequenced during a study of T cell changes during pregnancy in multiple sclerosis. The assay was immunoSEQ multiplex PCR, and TCRdb's table has in-frame clones only and misses some. Of 47,000 or so clones listed, 94% are singletons. The germline V gene encodes CDR1 SNHLY and CDR2 FYNNEI. The trim removed 6 bases at V and 4 bases at J, leaving 5 bases unmatched. The CDR3 runs to 15 residues. The chain is built from TRBV2 and TRBJ2-3; 12 positions agree with TRBD2. This material consisted of CD4+ T cells from peripheral blood mononuclear cells, taken in the first trimester of pregnancy. The clonotype originates from a female donor with multiple sclerosis, enrolled in a pregnancy study. The CDR3 reads CASRALAGGADTQYF. In DNA form, the CDR3 reads TGTGCCAGCAGGGCACTAGCGGGGGGTGCAGATACGCAGTATTTT.